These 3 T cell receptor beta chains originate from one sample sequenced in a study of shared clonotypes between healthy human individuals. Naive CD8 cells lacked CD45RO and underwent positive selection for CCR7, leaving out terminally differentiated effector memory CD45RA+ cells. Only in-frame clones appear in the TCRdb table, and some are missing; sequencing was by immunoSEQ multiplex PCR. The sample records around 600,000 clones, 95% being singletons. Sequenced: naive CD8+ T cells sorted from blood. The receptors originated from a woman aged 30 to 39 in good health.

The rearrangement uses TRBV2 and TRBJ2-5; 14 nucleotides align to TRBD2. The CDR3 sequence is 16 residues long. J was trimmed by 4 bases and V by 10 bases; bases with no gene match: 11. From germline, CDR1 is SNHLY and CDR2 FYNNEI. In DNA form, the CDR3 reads TGTGCCACCCCCGGGACGGGACTAGCGGGAGTAGAGACCCAGTACTTC. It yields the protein CATPGTGLAGVETQYF.

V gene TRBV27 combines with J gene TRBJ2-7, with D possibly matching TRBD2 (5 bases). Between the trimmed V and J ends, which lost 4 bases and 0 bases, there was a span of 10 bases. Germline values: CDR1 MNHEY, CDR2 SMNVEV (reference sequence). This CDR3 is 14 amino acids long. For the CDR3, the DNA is TGTGCCAGCAGTTACCTGGGGAGCTCCTACGAGCAGTACTTC. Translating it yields CASSYLGSSYEQYF.

The CDR3 region has the DNA TGTGCCAGCATGCGGTATCGGAATGAGCAGTTCTTC. Translating it yields CASMRYRNEQFF. The chain links TRBV27 to TRBJ2-1; D ambiguous. The ends were cut back, 7 bases at V and 7 bases at J, with 11 bases in the middle. The germline V gene encodes CDR1 MNHEY and CDR2 SMNVEV (reference sequence). The CDR3 is made up of 12 amino acids.